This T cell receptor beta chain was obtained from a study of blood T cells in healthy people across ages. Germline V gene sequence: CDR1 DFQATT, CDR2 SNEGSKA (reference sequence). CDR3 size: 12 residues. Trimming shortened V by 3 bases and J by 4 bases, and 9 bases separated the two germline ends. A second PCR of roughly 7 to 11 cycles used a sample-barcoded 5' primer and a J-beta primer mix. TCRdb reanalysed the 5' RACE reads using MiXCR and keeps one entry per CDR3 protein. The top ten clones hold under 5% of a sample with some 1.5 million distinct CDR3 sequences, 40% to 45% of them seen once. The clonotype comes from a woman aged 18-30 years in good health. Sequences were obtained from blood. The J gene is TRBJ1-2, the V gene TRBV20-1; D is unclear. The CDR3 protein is CSARERSYGYTF. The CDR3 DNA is TGCAGTGCTAGGGAGAGATCCTATGGCTACACCTTC.